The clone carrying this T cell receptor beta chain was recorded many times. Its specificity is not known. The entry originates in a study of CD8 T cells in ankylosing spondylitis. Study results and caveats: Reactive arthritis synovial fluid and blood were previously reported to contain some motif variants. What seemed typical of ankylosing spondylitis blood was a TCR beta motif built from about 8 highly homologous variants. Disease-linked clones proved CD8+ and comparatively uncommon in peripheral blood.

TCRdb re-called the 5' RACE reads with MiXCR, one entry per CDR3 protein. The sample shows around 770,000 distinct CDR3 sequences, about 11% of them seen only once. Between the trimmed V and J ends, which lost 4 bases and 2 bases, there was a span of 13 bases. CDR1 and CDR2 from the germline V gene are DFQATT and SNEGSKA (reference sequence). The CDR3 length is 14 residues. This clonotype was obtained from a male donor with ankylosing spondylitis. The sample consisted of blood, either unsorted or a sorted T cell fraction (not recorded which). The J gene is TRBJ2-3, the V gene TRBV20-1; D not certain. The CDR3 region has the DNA TGCAGTGCTATGACACCAACATTCACAGATACGCAGTATTTT. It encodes CSAMTPTFTDTQYF.